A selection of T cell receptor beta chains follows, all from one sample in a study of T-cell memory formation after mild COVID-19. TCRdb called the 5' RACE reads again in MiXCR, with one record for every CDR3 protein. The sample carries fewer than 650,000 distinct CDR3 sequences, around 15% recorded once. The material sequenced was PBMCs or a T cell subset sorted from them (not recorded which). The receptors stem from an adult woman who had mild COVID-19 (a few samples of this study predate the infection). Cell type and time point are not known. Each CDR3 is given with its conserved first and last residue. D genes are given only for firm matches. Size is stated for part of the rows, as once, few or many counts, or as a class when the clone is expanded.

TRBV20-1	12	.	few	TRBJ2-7	TGCAGTGCTCGGACGTACGATCTGGAGCAGTACTTC	CSARTYDLEQYF
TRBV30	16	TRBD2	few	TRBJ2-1	TGTGCCTGGAGTGTGGGGACTAGCGGGATTAAGAATGAGCAGTTCTTC	CAWSVGTSGIKNEQFF
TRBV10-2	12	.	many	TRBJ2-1	TGCGCCAGCAGTGAGACGGCTTCCGAGCAGTTCTTC	CASSETASEQFF
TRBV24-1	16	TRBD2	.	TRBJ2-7	TGTGCCACCAGTGATTCTAGCGGGAGGGCCGGGGACGAGCAGTACTTC	CATSDSSGRAGDEQYF
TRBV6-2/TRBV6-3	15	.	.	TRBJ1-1	TGTGCCAGCAGAACATACCGGGACGGGAACACTGAAGCTTTCTTT	CASRTYRDGNTEAFF
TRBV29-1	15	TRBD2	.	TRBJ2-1	TGCAGCGGCCTCGGGACTAGCGGGTTTTACAATGAGCAGTTCTTC	CSGLGTSGFYNEQFF
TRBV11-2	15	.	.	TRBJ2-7	TGTGCCAGCAGCTTAAGGCCGGCAAACTCCTACGAGCAGTACTTC	CASSLRPANSYEQYF
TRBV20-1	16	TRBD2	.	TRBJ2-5	TGCAGTGCTACCAAAAGCGGGAGCGTATCTCAAGAGACCCAGTACTTC	CSATKSGSVSQETQYF
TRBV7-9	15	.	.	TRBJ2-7	TGTGCCAGCAGCTCACTGAGGACAGCTTCGGACGAGCAGTACTTC	CASSSLRTASDEQYF
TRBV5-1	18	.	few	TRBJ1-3	TGCGCCAGCAGCGCGGGACACGCCACCGTTTTCTCTGGAAACACCATATATTTT	CASSAGHATVFSGNTIYF
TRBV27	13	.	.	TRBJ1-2	TGTGCCAGCAGTCTCGAATCTTCAGGTGGCTACACCTTC	CASSLESSGGYTF
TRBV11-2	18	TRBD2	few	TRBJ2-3	TGTGCCAGCAGCAAAGGACTAGCGGGGGGATCTAGCACAGATACGCAGTATTTT	CASSKGLAGGSSTDTQYF
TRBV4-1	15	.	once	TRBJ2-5	TGCGCCAGCAGCCAAGAATCTTGGGGAATAGGGACCCAGTACTTC	CASSQESWGIGTQYF
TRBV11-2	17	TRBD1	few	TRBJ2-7	TGTGCCAGCAGCTCGTGGAGTAGCGGGACAGGGGTTTACGAGCAGTACTTC	CASSSWSSGTGVYEQYF
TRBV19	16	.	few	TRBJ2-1	TGTGCCAGTAGCTTACCTCCGCGGGGACCAGGCAATGAGCAGTTCTTC	CASSLPPRGPGNEQFF
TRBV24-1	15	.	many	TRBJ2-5	TGTGCCACCAGTGACCCAGGGACAAGTGGGAAGACCCAGTACTTC	CATSDPGTSGKTQYF
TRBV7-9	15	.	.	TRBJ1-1	TGTGCCAGCAGCTCCGGAGTCGGGGTTTTGACTGAAGCTTTCTTT	CASSSGVGVLTEAFF
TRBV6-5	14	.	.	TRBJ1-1	TGTGCCAGCAGTTACTATAGGTGGGACACTGAAGCTTTCTTT	CASSYYRWDTEAFF
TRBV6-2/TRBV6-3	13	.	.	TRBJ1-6	TGTGCCAGCAGTGACAGAACTTATTCACCCCTCCACTTT	CASSDRTYSPLHF
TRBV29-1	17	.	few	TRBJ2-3	TGCAGCGTTGAAGGAGGGTCCAGAATTACTAGCACAGATACGCAGTATTTT	CSVEGGSRITSTDTQYF
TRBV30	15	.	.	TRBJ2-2	TGTGCCTGGAGTGGGCCTCAGGGAGGCGCCGGGGAGCTGTTTTTT	CAWSGPQGGAGELFF
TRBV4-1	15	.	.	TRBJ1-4	TGCGCCAGCAGCCAGCTCGAGGGACTCCCGGAGGTACTGTTTTTT	CASSQLEGLPEVLFF
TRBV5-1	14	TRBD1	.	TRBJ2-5	TGCGCCAGCAGATCCGGGACAGGGTCCGAGACCCAGTACTTC	CASRSGTGSETQYF
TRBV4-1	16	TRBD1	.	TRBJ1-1	TGCGCCAGCAGCCAAGCCCGACCGGGACAGGAATATGAAGCTTTCTTT	CASSQARPGQEYEAFF
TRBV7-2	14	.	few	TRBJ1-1	TGTGCCAGCAGCTTAGCGGAGGGCGGTAGTCGGGCTTTCTTT	CASSLAEGGSRAFF
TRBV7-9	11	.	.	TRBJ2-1	TGTGCCAGCAATCCGGCTGGTGAGCAGTTCTTC	CASNPAGEQFF
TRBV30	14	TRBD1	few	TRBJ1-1	TGTGCCTGGAGTGCTAGGACAGGTGACACTGAAGCTTTCTTT	CAWSARTGDTEAFF
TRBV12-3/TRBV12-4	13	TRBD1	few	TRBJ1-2	TGTGCCAGCAGTCGACAGGGGGCCGGTGGCTACACCTTC	CASSRQGAGGYTF
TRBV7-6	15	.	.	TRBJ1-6	TGTGCCAGCAGCTTAGTGGGGTTTCATAATTCACCCCTCCACTTT	CASSLVGFHNSPLHF
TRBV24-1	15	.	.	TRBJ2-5	TGTGCCACCAGTGACCATACTAGAAGGGAAGAGACCCAGTACTTC	CATSDHTRREETQYF
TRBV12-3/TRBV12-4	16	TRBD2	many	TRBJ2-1	TGTGCCAGCAGTCCCCGGACTAGCGGGAGTAGAAATGAGCAGTTCTTC	CASSPRTSGSRNEQFF
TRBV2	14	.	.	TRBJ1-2	TGTGCCAGCAGTTATGACACAGGGCCCTATGGCTACACCTTC	CASSYDTGPYGYTF
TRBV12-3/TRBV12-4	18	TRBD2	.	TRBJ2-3	TGTGCCAGCAGTTTGATGCCCCTAGGTGGCGGGGGTACAGATACGCAGTATTTT	CASSLMPLGGGGTDTQYF
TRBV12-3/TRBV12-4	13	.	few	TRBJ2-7	TGTGCCAGCAGCAGGGACCAAGCCTCCGAGCAGTACTTC	CASSRDQASEQYF
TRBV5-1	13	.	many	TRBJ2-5	TGCGCCAGCACCCTCGGGGGGCGAGAGACCCAGTACTTC	CASTLGGRETQYF
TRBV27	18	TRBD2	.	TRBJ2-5	TGTGCCAGCAGTTTATCGCGACTAGCGGGGGAATCGCAAGAGACCCAGTACTTC	CASSLSRLAGESQETQYF
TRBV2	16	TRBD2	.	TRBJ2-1	TGTGCCAGCAGTCATAGACGGGGGGGCAACCTCAATGAGCAGTTCTTC	CASSHRRGGNLNEQFF
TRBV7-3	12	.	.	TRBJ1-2	TGTGCCAGCAGCTACGAGGGGGGTGGCTACACCTTC	CASSYEGGGYTF
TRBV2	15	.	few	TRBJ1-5	TGTGCCAGCAGATTGGACAGTCATAGCAATCAGCCCCAGCATTTT	CASRLDSHSNQPQHF
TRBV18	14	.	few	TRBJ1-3	TGTGCCAGCTCGCCACAGGGTTCTGGAAACACCATATATTTT	CASSPQGSGNTIYF
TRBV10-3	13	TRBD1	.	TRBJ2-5	TGTGCCATCAGTCAGGGGGACCAAGAGACCCAGTACTTC	CAISQGDQETQYF
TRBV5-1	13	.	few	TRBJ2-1	TGCGCCAGCAGCTTGGTCATGGACAATGAGCAGTTCTTC	CASSLVMDNEQFF
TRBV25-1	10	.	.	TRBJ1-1	TGTGCCAGCAAAGGGTACAGGGCTTTCTTT	CASKGYRAFF
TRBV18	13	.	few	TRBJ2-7	TGTGCCAGCTCACCATCTGCCCCCTACGAGCAGTACTTC	CASSPSAPYEQYF
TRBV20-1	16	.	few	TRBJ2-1	TGCAGTGCTAGAGCAGCATCGGGAGTGGGTCACAATGAGCAGTTCTTC	CSARAASGVGHNEQFF
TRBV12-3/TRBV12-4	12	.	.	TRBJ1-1	TGTGCCAGCAGTTTGACGGCGGATGAAGCTTTCTTT	CASSLTADEAFF
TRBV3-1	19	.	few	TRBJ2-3	TGTGCCAGCAGCCCGGGTTTCGTTCTAGCGAGTACTGGCACAGATACGCAGTATTTT	CASSPGFVLASTGTDTQYF
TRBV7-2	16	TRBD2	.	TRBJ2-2	TGTGCCAGCAGCCTCGGTAGGGGACTATACATCGGGGAGCTGTTTTTT	CASSLGRGLYIGELFF
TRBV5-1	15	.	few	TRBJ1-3	TGCGCCAGCAGCTTGGATCCGAACTCTGGAAACACCATATATTTT	CASSLDPNSGNTIYF
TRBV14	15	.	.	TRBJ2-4	TGTGCCAGCAGCAGCAATTCAGTTGCCAAAAACATTCAGTACTTC	CASSSNSVAKNIQYF
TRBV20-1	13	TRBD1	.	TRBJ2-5	TGCAGTGCGAGGACAGGGGGCGCTGAGACCCAGTACTTC	CSARTGGAETQYF
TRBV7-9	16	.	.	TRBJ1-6	TGTGCCAGCAACTCCTTGGGGGGCTCCTATAATTCACCCCTCCACTTT	CASNSLGGSYNSPLHF
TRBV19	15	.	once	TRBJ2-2	TGTGCCAGTAGTGGGACATCCAAGAACACCGGGGAGCTGTTTTTT	CASSGTSKNTGELFF
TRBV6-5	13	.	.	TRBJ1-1	TGTGCCAGCAGCTCGACAGGACTCACTGAAGCTTTCTTT	CASSSTGLTEAFF
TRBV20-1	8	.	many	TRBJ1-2	TGCAGCTCAGCCGGCTACACCTTC	CSSAGYTF
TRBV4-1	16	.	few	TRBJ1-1	TGCGCCAGCAGCCAAGATTCACAGGGAGGCTATCCTGAAGCTTTCTTT	CASSQDSQGGYPEAFF
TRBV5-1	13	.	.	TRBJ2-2	TGCGCCAGCAGCTTTCTGGTTCCCGGGGAGCTGTTTTTT	CASSFLVPGELFF